Below are 18 T cell receptor beta chains sequenced from a single sample in a study of T cells after yellow fever vaccination. Using its own MiXCR run on the 5' RACE reads, TCRdb lists one record per CDR3 protein. The sample consists of fewer than 150,000 distinct CDR3 sequences, 6.5% to 8.5% of them appearing once. Sample: CD4+ T cells sorted from PBMCs, taken 5 days after the yellow fever booster vaccination. These receptors originate from a young man who received the YFV17D yellow fever vaccine.

This clonotype came up many times. The V and J genes are TRBV7-2 and TRBJ1-1, with D possibly matching TRBD1 (6 bases). Germline V lookup: CDR1 SGHTA, CDR2 FQGNSA. This CDR3 comprises 12 residues. Trimming cost V 5 bases and J 5 bases, with 9 bases left between them. CDR3 sequence reads: CASSHTGTEAFF. The CDR3 nucleotides read TGTGCCAGCAGCCATACAGGGACTGAAGCTTTCTTT. Complete variable domain (other parts from reference TRBV7-2 and TRBJ1-1): GAGVSQSPSNKVTEKGKDVELRCDPISGHTALYWYRQSLGQGLEFLIYFQGNSAPDKSGLPSDRFSAERTGGSVSTLTIQRTQQEDSAVYLCASSHTGTEAFFGQGTRLTVV.

Many counts were recorded for this clonotype. J is TRBJ1-5 and V is TRBV3-1; no reliable D call. Germline CDR1 LGHDT, CDR2 YNNKEL (reference sequence). V lost 7 bases and J 7 bases, leaving 23 bases between the germline ends. The CDR3 has 16 residues. CDR3 in amino acids: CASMPTKGKEEQPQHF. CDR3 DNA sequence: TGTGCCAGCATGCCAACCAAAGGGAAGGAAGAACAGCCCCAGCATTTT. Using reference TRBV3-1 and TRBJ1-5 for the parts outside the CDR3, the full variable domain is DTAVSQTPKYLVTQMGNDKSIKCEQNLGHDTMYWYKQDSKKFLKIMFSYNNKELIINETVPNRFSPKSPDKAHLNLHINSLELGDSAVYFCASMPTKGKEEQPQHFGDGTRLSIL.

This clonotype was detected ten times or more. This CDR3 is CASSHGLVGQETQYF. The DNA of the CDR3 is TGTGCCAGCAGTCACGGACTCGTAGGGCAAGAGACCCAGTACTTC. The V call is TRBV27, the J call TRBJ2-5; D is possibly TRBD2 (5 bases). V was shortened by 5 bases and J by 2 bases, with 15 bases between the two germline ends. Per germline, CDR1 MNHEY and CDR2 SMNVEV (reference sequence). CDR3 size: 15 residues.

There are many counts of this clonotype. The rearrangement uses TRBV7-9 and TRBJ2-5, with D possibly matching TRBD2 (6 bases). The V end lost 2 bases, the J end lost 5 bases, and 15 bases lay between the germline ends. The CDR3 has 15 amino acids. Germline V gene sequence: CDR1 SEHNR, CDR2 FQNEAQ (reference sequence). The CDR3 is CASSLLLAVDETQYF. DNA for the CDR3: TGTGCCAGCAGCTTACTTTTAGCGGTAGATGAGACCCAGTACTTC.

This clonotype has more than one count but fewer than ten. The chain employs TRBV11-2 and TRBJ1-5, with TRBD1 as a possible D gene (5 bases). The germline gives CDR1 SGHAT, CDR2 FQNNGV. V was clipped by 5 bases and J by 6 bases, with 14 bases between them. This CDR3 is 14 amino acids long. DNA of the CDR3: TGTGCCAGCAGCCCGCACGGGGGAAGTCAGCCCCAGCATTTT. Translating it yields CASSPHGGSQPQHF.

This clonotype was recorded at least ten times. V gene TRBV7-2 combines with J gene TRBJ2-7, with 7 bases matching TRBD2. This CDR3 region has 13 residues. V lost 5 bases, J lost 4 bases, and 5 bases stayed unmatched. In germline, CDR1 is SGHTA, CDR2 FQGNSA. The CDR3 loop is CASSNREGYEQYF. CDR3 sequence (DNA): TGTGCCAGCAGCAATAGGGAGGGTTACGAGCAGTACTTC.

This clonotype came up many times. The rearrangement uses TRBV24-1 and TRBJ2-1; the match to TRBD2 covers 8 bases. The CDR3 length is 18 residues. Per germline, CDR1 KGHDR and CDR2 SFDVKD. Trimming took 4 bases from V and 6 from J; bases not matched to a gene: 16. The CDR3 DNA follows: TGTGCCACCAGTGACCACCGGGGGATGGTAAGCGGGAGCAATGAGCAGTTCTTC. The encoded protein is CATSDHRGMVSGSNEQFF.

Many counts were recorded for this clonotype. The chain joins TRBV20-1 to TRBJ2-5; possible D gene TRBD1, 5 bases. Germline lookup yields CDR1 DFQATT and CDR2 SNEGSKA (reference sequence). The CDR3 is 13 residues long. V lost 6 bases and J lost 3, with 14 bases in between. CDR3 coding DNA: TGCAGTGCAGAACAGGTCGTTAAAGAGACCCAGTACTTC. This sequence encodes CSAEQVVKETQYF.

This clonotype was seen ten or more times. The chain links TRBV18 to TRBJ2-2, with D unresolved. Germline loops: CDR1 KGHSH, CDR2 LQKENI. The CDR3 contains 16 residues. The V and J ends lost 3 bases and 3 bases respectively, with 14 bases between them. CDR3 sequence: CASSPTEGTYTGELFF. CDR3 bases: TGTGCCAGCTCACCTACGGAAGGCACTTACACCGGGGAGCTGTTTTTT.

The chain couples TRBV6-1 to TRBJ1-5; D is unresolved. Germline V gene sequence: CDR1 MNHNS, CDR2 SASEGT. The CDR3 runs to 13 residues. V lost 6 bases to trimming and J lost 5 bases, with 11 bases between them. CDR3 coding DNA: TGTGCCAGCAGGGTAAGAGTTGATCAGCCCCAGCATTTT. Translating gives CASRVRVDQPQHF.

The table lists this clonotype with many counts. The chain joins TRBV20-1 to TRBJ2-5, with TRBD1 matching over 8 bases. The V segment lost 5 bases and the J segment 5 bases; nucleotides outside the gene matches: 7. The germline V gene has CDR1 DFQATT and CDR2 SNEGSKA (reference sequence). CDR3 length: 13 residues. The CDR3 nucleotides read TGCAGTGCTTCCCCAGGGGGCGGGGAGACCCAGTACTTC. Translated: CSASPGGGETQYF.

This clonotype was counted ten times or more. The chain is built from TRBV12-3 or TRBV12-4 and TRBJ2-3, with a tentative D call TRBD2 (6 bases). The CDR3 is 14 amino acids. V gave up 2 bases and J gave up 4 bases, with 10 bases separating them. The CDR3 is CASSLSSGADTQYF. CDR3 sequence (DNA): TGTGCCAGCAGTTTAAGCTCGGGAGCAGATACGCAGTATTTT.

This clonotype was seen at least ten times. CDR3 in amino acids: CASRVESASPLHF. The DNA of the CDR3 is TGTGCCAGCAGAGTCGAAAGCGCTTCACCCCTCCACTTT. The V and J genes are TRBV12-3 or TRBV12-4 and TRBJ1-6, with D uncertain. V dropped 6 bases and J dropped 9 bases, with 12 bases sitting between them. The CDR3 totals 13 residues.

The gene calls are TRBV6-2 or TRBV6-3 and TRBJ2-2, with 10 nucleotides matching TRBD2. The V gene end was trimmed by 5 bases and the J gene end by 1 base; junction bases not matched to a gene: 13. In germline, CDR1 is MNHEY, CDR2 SVGEGT. The CDR3 runs 19 residues. The CDR3 coding sequence is TGTGCCAGCAGTAAACCGGGACTAGCGCCCCGGGGGAACACCGGGGAGCTGTTTTTT. Translating it yields CASSKPGLAPRGNTGELFF.

This clonotype was seen many times. The chain combines TRBV10-1 with TRBJ2-1, with D possibly matching TRBD2 (6 bases). Trimming left V 0 bases short and J 6 bases short, with 9 bases between. The CDR3 is 14 residues long. The germline V gene encodes CDR1 WNHNN and CDR2 SYGVQD (reference sequence). CDR3 protein: CASSESGGFNEQFF. The CDR3 region has the DNA TGCGCCAGCAGTGAGTCAGGAGGGTTCAATGAGCAGTTCTTC.

The sample holds many counts of this clonotype. The CDR3 spells CASSQERGSTDTQYF. The CDR3 DNA sequence: TGCGCCAGCAGCCAAGAGCGGGGTAGCACAGATACGCAGTATTTT. The chain links TRBV4-3 to TRBJ2-3; D is possibly TRBD2 (6 bases). Trimming removed 0 bases from V and 0 bases from J, with 7 bases in between. Germline CDR1 and CDR2: LGHNA and YSLEER. The CDR3 runs 15 residues.

This clonotype came up many times. This sequence joins TRBV10-3 and TRBJ2-1, with a weak D call TRBD2 (6 bases). Germline-derived CDR1 and CDR2 are ENHRY and SYGVKD. The CDR3 spans 15 residues. Trimming removed 2 bases at V and 4 bases at J, with 12 bases between. The CDR3 protein is CAISERLAGYNEQFF. The CDR3 DNA reads TGTGCCATCAGTGAGAGACTGGCGGGATACAATGAGCAGTTCTTC.

This clonotype was observed many times. The chain combines TRBV20-1 with TRBJ2-3; 10 bases are shared with TRBD2. Germline V gives CDR1 DFQATT, CDR2 SNEGSKA (reference sequence). This CDR3 comprises 16 residues. Trimming took 6 bases from V and 1 from J; bases not matched to a gene: 10. The CDR3 DNA follows: TGCAGTGCCACTCTCCCAGCGGGAGGGCGCACAGATACGCAGTATTTT. Translation: CSATLPAGGRTDTQYF.